The rows below give T cell receptor beta chains drawn from one sample of a study of post-analysis software for immune sequencing data. TCRdb redid the calling of the PCR reads with MiXCR, one entry per CDR3 protein. In the table there are fewer than 850,000 distinct CDR3 sequences, about 27% of which are singletons. What was sequenced was blood. The receptors were sampled from a girl aged 5 to 17 with multiple sclerosis. The CDR3 runs from the conserved cysteine through the conserved F or W. D genes are given only for firm matches. The listing skips clone size in some rows; elsewhere it reads once, few, many or a size class.

>TRBJ2-7|TRBV29-1|many|NA|13
CSVRQTYTYEQYF
TGCAGCGTAAGACAGACCTACACCTACGAGCAGTACTTC
>TRBJ2-7|TRBV12-3/TRBV12-4|NA|TRBD1|14
CASSLDRGLSEQYF
TGTGCCAGCAGTTTGGACAGGGGATTAAGCGAGCAGTACTTC
>TRBJ2-6|TRBV28|NA|TRBD1|16
CATPRQGNSGASVLTF
TGTGCCACACCCCGACAGGGAAACTCTGGGGCCAGCGTCCTGACTTTC
>TRBJ1-2|TRBV12-3/TRBV12-4|few|NA|13
CASSLTQGTGYTF
TGTGCCAGCAGTCTCACACAGGGCACGGGCTACACCTTC
>TRBJ2-5|TRBV2|few|NA|14
CASSEEGGPETQYF
TGTGCCAGCAGTGAAGAGGGGGGGCCCGAGACCCAGTACTTC
>TRBJ1-1|TRBV7-2|NA|NA|15
CASSSAGVGLSEAFF
TGTGCCAGCAGCTCCGCCGGCGTTGGGTTGTCAGAAGCTTTCTTT
>TRBJ2-5|TRBV5-1|few|NA|15
CASTDRDSARETQYF
TGCGCCAGCACCGACAGGGACTCCGCCCGTGAGACCCAGTACTTC
>TRBJ1-2|TRBV3-1|few|TRBD1|14
CASSQSRQGLGYTF
TGTGCCAGCAGCCAAAGCAGACAGGGACTCGGCTACACCTTC
>TRBJ2-5|TRBV27|few|TRBD2|14
CASSSSGRVETQYF
TGTGCCAGCAGTTCTAGCGGGAGGGTGGAGACCCAGTACTTC
>TRBJ2-5|TRBV20-1|few|NA|13
CSARDTNQETQYF
TGCAGTGCTAGAGACACCAACCAAGAGACCCAGTACTTC